The 10 T cell receptor beta chains below were found in one sample sequenced in a study of T cells in Graves' hyperthyroidism and ophthalmopathy. RNA transcripts served as the template for amplifying TCR beta CDR3 regions. The HTBI primer set drove a first-round RT-PCR of the TCR CDR3. TCRdb re-called the multiplex PCR reads with MiXCR, one entry per CDR3 protein. This sample has 250,000 to 300,000 distinct CDR3 sequences, with about a sixth found just once. The sample comprised blood. These receptors were collected from a woman aged 60-70 years with Graves' ophthalmopathy.

This clonotype was observed a handful of times. The rearrangement uses TRBV19 and TRBJ1-5; 7 positions agree with TRBD1. J was trimmed by 1 base and V by 6 bases; bases with no gene match: 12. The CDR3 loop spans 17 amino acids. CDR1 is LNHDA and CDR2 is SQIVND in the germline V gene (reference sequence). This chain's CDR3 is CASSSPQGEESNQPQHF. DNA for the CDR3: TGTGCCAGTAGCTCCCCGCAGGGGGAGGAAAGCAATCAGCCCCAGCATTTT.

The V call is TRBV5-5, the J call TRBJ2-1; D may be TRBD1 or TRBD2 (5 bases each). Germline assignment: CDR1 SGHKS and CDR2 YYEKEE (reference sequence). The CDR3 is made up of 15 amino acids. Trimming took off 4 bases at V and 3 bases at J, with 14 bases between the two ends. CDR3: CASSVAGDGYNEQFF. CDR3 nucleotides: TGTGCCAGCAGCGTAGCTGGGGACGGCTACAATGAGCAGTTCTTC.

In this sample, this clonotype turned up a few times. The CDR3 DNA follows: TGCGCCAGCAGCCAAGAGGAATCCTCCACGGGCTACACCTTC. Translating it yields CASSQEESSTGYTF. J is TRBJ1-2 and V is TRBV4-3; D gene unclear. Per germline, CDR1 LGHNA and CDR2 YSLEER. The CDR3 runs 14 residues. Trimming took off 0 bases at V and 8 bases at J, with 13 bases between the two ends.

This clonotype was recorded at least ten times. CDR3 DNA sequence: TGTGCCAGCTCACCACTGGCAACTAATGAAAAACTGTTTTTT. Translation: CASSPLATNEKLFF. The chain recombines TRBV18 with TRBJ1-4; D unresolved. CDR1 KGHSH and CDR2 LQKENI come from the germline V gene. Trimming left V 1 base short and J 0 bases short, with 3 bases between. This CDR3 is 14 amino acids long.

This clonotype was counted at least ten times. V gene TRBV7-2 combines with J gene TRBJ2-1; D tentatively fits TRBD1 or TRBD2 (7 bases each). Germline loops: CDR1 SGHTA, CDR2 FQGNSA. The CDR3 extends over 20 amino acids. V was pared by 0 bases and J by 6 bases, with 27 bases between. CDR3 sequence (DNA): TGTGCCAGCAGCTTAGCGCTAAAGGGGGCTAGCGGTAACCTGCGCAATGAGCAGTTCTTC. The encoded protein is CASSLALKGASGNLRNEQFF.

The chain combines TRBV6-2 or TRBV6-3 with TRBJ2-7; 7 positions match TRBD2. CDR1 and CDR2 from the germline V gene are MNHEY and SVGEGT. V gave up 7 bases and J gave up 3 bases; unmatched junction bases: 12. CDR3 length: 15 amino acids. The CDR3 DNA follows: TGTGCCAGCACCGTTGGACTAGGTGGGATCTACGAGCAGTACTTC. Translating it yields CASTVGLGGIYEQYF.

This clonotype was seen many times. This sequence joins TRBV7-9 and TRBJ2-3; TRBD1 is a possible D gene (6 bases). The CDR3 totals 15 residues. The V and J ends lost 1 base and 6 bases respectively, with 14 bases between them. Germline loops: CDR1 SEHNR, CDR2 FQNEAQ (reference sequence). The CDR3: CASSLVYQGRDTQYF. In nucleotides, the CDR3 is TGTGCCAGCAGCTTAGTTTATCAGGGGCGCGATACGCAGTATTTT. Together with reference TRBV7-9 and TRBJ2-3, the CDR3 gives the full variable domain: DTGVSQNPRHKITKRGQNVTFRCDPISEHNRLYWYRQTLGQGPEFLTYFQNEAQLEKSRLLSDRFSAERPKGSFSTLEIQRTEQGDSAMYLCASSLVYQGRDTQYFGPGTRLTVL.

At least ten counts were recorded for this clonotype. The rearrangement joins TRBV13 to TRBJ1-1, with 8 bases matching TRBD1. CDR3 length equals 15 residues. Germline loops: CDR1 PRHDT, CDR2 FYEKMQ (reference sequence). Trimming at V came to 5 bases and at J to 3 bases, leaving 8 bases not matched to a gene. The CDR3 region is CASSHRGEGYTEAFF. The CDR3 nucleotides read TGTGCCAGCAGCCACAGGGGGGAAGGGTACACTGAAGCTTTCTTT.

This clonotype has at least ten counts. The CDR3 spells CASGDVDRLINGYTF. The CDR3 nucleotides read TGTGCCAGCGGGGACGTGGACAGGCTGATCAACGGCTACACCTTC. The V gene is TRBV6-2 or TRBV6-3, the J gene TRBJ1-2; TRBD1 matches 7 bases. J lost 8 bases, V lost 8 bases, and 17 bases had no gene match. Germline-derived CDR1 and CDR2 are MNHEY and SVGEGT. The CDR3 has 15 residues.

The V call is TRBV5-1, the J call TRBJ2-7; possible D gene TRBD1, 6 bases. V was clipped by 5 bases and J by 2 bases, with 11 bases between them. The CDR3 has 13 amino acids. The V gene's germline CDR1 is SGHRS and CDR2 YFSETQ. In DNA, the CDR3 is TGCGCCAGCAGAAGGGACACCGCCTACGAGCAGTACTTC. The encoded protein is CASRRDTAYEQYF.